This TCR beta chain is from a study of cytomegalovirus exposure and HLA in healthy donors. Study information: Ancestry clustering placed 70% to 90% of several hundred genotyped donors in the Caucasian-associated cluster.

Turning to this clone: Its target is unknown.

The study, taken as a whole, reports: It was reported that TCR beta sequences correctly inferred the HLA-A and HLA-B alleles for most subjects. Prior analysis indicated that the majority of TCR beta V segments exhibited productivity approximately 87% or approximately 30% of the time.

The study ran its PCR with 60 Vbeta and 13 Jbeta primers. Sequenced by immunoSEQ multiplex PCR; TCRdb stores in-frame clones only, minus some. The repertoire consists of about 110,000 clones, with about 70% occurring once and the leading ten covering around 0.9%. CDR1 and CDR2 (germline): MNHEY, SVGAGI. Between the trimmed V and J ends, which lost 5 bases and 7 bases, there was a span of 20 bases. The CDR3 has 15 amino acids. The sequencing input was PBMCs. This TCR was recovered from a woman in her 30s in good health and CMV-seronegative. The V and J genes are TRBV6-5 and TRBJ1-2; a weak D match, TRBD1 (5 bases). CDR3 coding DNA: TGTGCCAGCAGTAACCTCGACAGATCGGTCTCTGGCTACACCTTC. This gives the protein CASSNLDRSVSGYTF.